These 32 T cell receptor beta chains came from one sample sequenced in a study of T cells after yellow fever vaccination. TCRdb itself ran the 5' RACE reads through MiXCR, one entry per CDR3 protein. The data contain approximately 90,000 distinct CDR3 sequences, roughly 14% of them singletons. The material was CD8+ T cells not binding an NS4B(214-222) dextramer, sorted from PBMCs, obtained about 21 days after the first yellow fever vaccination. The receptors derive from a man aged 18-30 years who received the YFV17D yellow fever vaccine.

This clonotype was seen just once. The CDR3 region has the DNA TGTGCCAGCAGCACAAACCTGAACACTGAAGCTTTCTTT. Amino acids: CASSTNLNTEAFF. This chain connects TRBV6-1 to TRBJ1-1; D gene ambiguous. In germline, CDR1 is MNHNS, CDR2 SASEGT. V dropped 6 bases and J dropped 0 bases, with 8 bases sitting between them. The CDR3 runs to 13 residues.

A few counts support this clonotype. The chain has TRBV3-1 and TRBJ2-6; D may be TRBD1 (6 bases). Germline loops: CDR1 LGHDT, CDR2 YNNKEL (reference sequence). The CDR3 loop spans 17 amino acids. V dropped 4 bases and J dropped 2 bases, with 15 bases sitting between them. The CDR3: CASSPSQGTPGANVLTF. CDR3 coding DNA: TGTGCCAGCAGCCCCTCACAGGGTACCCCTGGGGCCAACGTCCTGACTTTC.

The chain joins TRBV24-1 to TRBJ2-1; TRBD1 or TRBD2 may be the D gene (5 bases each). The germline V gene has CDR1 KGHDR and CDR2 SFDVKD. The CDR3 is made up of 18 amino acids. The V gene lost 1 base and the J gene lost 6 bases, with 21 bases spanning the gap. CDR3 bases: TGTGCCACCAGTGATTTTTCGGTTGGGACGGGGCATTTCAATGAGCAGTTCTTC. Amino acids: CATSDFSVGTGHFNEQFF.

The chain has TRBV5-4 and TRBJ2-5; 11 nucleotides align to TRBD2. Germline CDR1 and CDR2: SGHNT and YYREEE (reference sequence). J was trimmed by 5 bases and V by 4 bases; bases with no gene match: 7. This CDR3 has 15 residues. The CDR3 DNA sequence: TGTGCCAGCAGCGTTAGCGGGGGGGCCGGGGAGACCCAGTACTTC. Amino acids: CASSVSGGAGETQYF.

The rearrangement uses TRBV20-1 and TRBJ2-3; no definite D call. V was trimmed by 0 bases and J by 1 base, leaving 11 bases between them. CDR3 length: 15 amino acids. Germline lookup yields CDR1 DFQATT and CDR2 SNEGSKA (reference sequence). The CDR3 sequence is CSARDPNHGTDTQYF. CDR3 nucleotides: TGCAGTGCTAGAGATCCTAACCACGGCACAGATACGCAGTATTTT.

The rearrangement links TRBV12-3 or TRBV12-4 to TRBJ2-1, with D perhaps assigned TRBD1 or TRBD2 (6 bases each). The CDR3 spans 17 residues. V lost 2 bases, J lost 2 bases, and 16 bases lay in between. CDR3 DNA: TGTGCCAGCAGTTTACTAATCCGGGGGCCCACCTACAATGAGCAGTTCTTC. It specifies CASSLLIRGPTYNEQFF.

The V gene is TRBV5-1, the J gene TRBJ2-5; 8 bases map to TRBD1. CDR1 is SGHRS, CDR2 YFSETQ, per germline. V lost 5 bases to trimming and J lost 1 base; unmatched junction nucleotides: 1. The length of the CDR3 is 13 residues. CDR3 bases: TGCGCCAGCAGGGGGACAGGCCAAGAGACCCAGTACTTC. Its translation: CASRGTGQETQYF.

The chain has TRBV4-3 and TRBJ2-7; the D is unclear. CDR3 size: 14 residues. V was trimmed by 1 base and J by 3 bases, leaving 10 bases between them. Germline V gene data show CDR1 as LGHNA and CDR2 as YSLEER. CDR3: CASSQARGSYEQYV. In nucleotides, the CDR3 is TGCGCCAGCAGCCAAGCCCGCGGCAGCTACGAGCAGTACGTC.

This clonotype turned up a few times. The chain employs TRBV20-1 and TRBJ2-4, with TRBD1 as a possible D gene (6 bases). CDR3 length equals 15 residues. Trimming pared 5 bases from V and 0 bases from J, leaving 14 bases between. Germline lookup yields CDR1 DFQATT and CDR2 SNEGSKA (reference sequence). CDR3 sequence reads: CSAPDRKLAKNIQYF. DNA of the CDR3: TGCAGTGCTCCCGACAGGAAATTAGCCAAAAACATTCAGTACTTC.

The V gene is TRBV15, the J gene TRBJ2-1, with 10 bases matching TRBD2. This CDR3 is built from 16 residues. In germline, CDR1 is LNHNV, CDR2 YYDKDF (reference sequence). The trim removed 0 bases at V and 2 bases at J, leaving 1 base unmatched. The CDR3 bases are TGTGCCACCAGCAGAGAGAGCGGGGGGGCCTACAATGAGCAGTTCTTC. As protein: CATSRESGGAYNEQFF.

This chain joins TRBV12-3 or TRBV12-4 and TRBJ1-5; unclear D gene. The CDR3 has 14 amino acids. V gave up 3 bases and J gave up 4 bases, with 10 bases separating them. The CDR3 DNA reads as TGTGCCAGCAGTTTGGCACGAGATAATCAGCCCCAGCATTTT. Its protein product is CASSLARDNQPQHF.

This clonotype turned up a few times. The genes are TRBV3-1 and TRBJ2-2; tentative D call: TRBD1 (6 bases). This CDR3 region has 16 residues. Germline values: CDR1 LGHDT, CDR2 YNNKEL (reference sequence). Trimming shortened V by 1 base and J by 5 bases, and 14 bases separated the two germline ends. In nucleotides, the CDR3 is TGTGCCAGCAGCCAAGGGGTAGGGGGTGGAACCGGGGAGCTGTTTTTT. This encodes CASSQGVGGGTGELFF.

This clonotype has more than one count but fewer than ten. The chain is built from TRBV6-5 and TRBJ2-1, with no clear D. V was cut by 0 bases and J by 1 base, with 16 bases left in between. Germline values: CDR1 MNHEY, CDR2 SVGAGI. This CDR3 comprises 18 residues. The CDR3 sequence is CASSYSNSASLSYNEQFF. As DNA, the CDR3 is TGTGCCAGCAGTTACTCGAATTCCGCCTCACTATCCTACAATGAGCAGTTCTTC.

This sequence joins TRBV10-3 and TRBJ1-1; a weak D match, TRBD1 (5 bases). Between the trimmed V and J ends, which lost 3 bases and 0 bases, there was a span of 8 bases. CDR1 ENHRY and CDR2 SYGVKD come from the germline V gene. The CDR3 covers 14 residues. The CDR3 DNA reads as TGTGCCATCAGTGATGGGGGTTTGAACACTGAAGCTTTCTTT. Translation gives CAISDGGLNTEAFF.

This clonotype was counted between two and nine times. The rearrangement links TRBV20-1 to TRBJ1-5; 7 nucleotides align to TRBD1. The CDR3 is 14 residues long. Germline trimming cut 3 bases from V and 9 bases from J; bases unmatched to any gene: 11. Germline V gene lookup returns CDR1 DFQATT and CDR2 SNEGSKA (reference sequence). The CDR3 DNA follows: TGCAGTGCTAGCCGCACGACAGGGAGTGGGCCCCAGCATTTT. It encodes CSASRTTGSGPQHF.

This clonotype was detected only a few times. The chain is built from TRBV10-3 and TRBJ1-5, with 8 bases fitting TRBD1. CDR3 length equals 15 residues. Germline V CDR1 and CDR2: ENHRY, SYGVKD. V shed 6 bases and J 3 bases; nucleotides not matched to a gene: 7. The CDR3 sequence: CAISLGQGNNQPQHF. CDR3 sequence (DNA): TGTGCCATCAGCCTCGGACAGGGCAACAATCAGCCCCAGCATTTT.

This clonotype was picked up a small number of times. The V gene is TRBV5-1, the J gene TRBJ1-2, with no clear D. This CDR3 spans 14 amino acids. V lost 3 bases to trimming and J lost 4 bases, with 13 bases between them. Germline V gene sequence: CDR1 SGHRS, CDR2 YFSETQ. CDR3 DNA sequence: TGCGCCAGCAGCTCTCCACCACAATTCTATGGCTACACCTTC. Protein sequence: CASSSPPQFYGYTF.

This clonotype turned up a few times. This rearrangement joins TRBV28 to TRBJ2-1; D remains unclear. V dropped 6 bases and J dropped 6 bases, with 6 bases sitting between them. The CDR3 runs to 11 residues. Germline V gene sequence: CDR1 MDHEN, CDR2 SYDVKM. The CDR3 nucleotides are TGTGCCAGCAGGTACTCCAATGAGCAGTTCTTC. Translated: CASRYSNEQFF.

Ten or more counts support this clonotype. CDR3 loop: CASSIFGSGIYGYTF. CDR3 nucleotides: TGTGCCAGTAGTATCTTCGGGTCAGGGATCTATGGCTACACCTTC. The rearrangement joins TRBV19 to TRBJ1-2, with D maybe TRBD1 (5 bases). Trimming left V 3 bases short and J 4 bases short, with 15 bases between. Germline loops: CDR1 LNHDA, CDR2 SQIVND (reference sequence). The CDR3 length is 15 residues. The variable domain in full, completed from reference TRBV19 and TRBJ1-2, reads DGGITQSPKYLFRKEGQNVTLSCEQNLNHDAMYWYRQDPGQGLRLIYYSQIVNDFQKGDIAEGYSVSREKKESFPLTVTSAQKNPTAFYLCASSIFGSGIYGYTFGSGTRLTVV.

This chain links TRBV6-2 or TRBV6-3 with TRBJ1-1; tentative D call: TRBD1 (6 bases). The ends were cut back, 6 bases at V and 3 bases at J, with 8 bases in the middle. CDR1 MNHEY and CDR2 SVGEGT come from the germline V gene. The CDR3 is made up of 12 amino acids. The CDR3 region is CASRTGYTEAFF. The CDR3 DNA reads as TGTGCCAGCAGAACAGGGTACACTGAAGCTTTCTTT.

In this sample, this clonotype turned up a few times. The V and J genes are TRBV7-2 and TRBJ1-1; TRBD1 aligns across 8 bases. With V trimmed by 4 bases and J by 4 bases, 8 bases remained unmatched. Germline-derived CDR1 and CDR2 are SGHTA and FQGNSA. The CDR3 has 15 residues. The CDR3 loop is CASSSNSGGRTEAFF. DNA for the CDR3: TGTGCCAGCAGCTCGAACTCAGGGGGCCGCACTGAAGCTTTCTTT.

The V gene is TRBV5-1, the J gene TRBJ1-4; 7 bases agree with TRBD1. The CDR3 has 15 amino acids. CDR1 is SGHRS and CDR2 is YFSETQ in the germline V gene. Unmatched junction bases numbered 5, after V lost 0 bases and J lost 6 bases. CDR3 nucleotide sequence: TGCGCCAGCAGCTTGGCCACCACAGGGGATGAAAAACTGTTTTTT. It is translated as CASSLATTGDEKLFF.

This clonotype was seen only a few times. The rearrangement joins TRBV27 to TRBJ2-1, with TRBD2 matching 8 bases. In germline, CDR1 is MNHEY, CDR2 SMNVEV (reference sequence). Trimming removed 6 bases from V and 2 bases from J; junction bases left unmatched: 3. There are 14 residues in the CDR3. In DNA form, the CDR3 reads TGTGCCAGCAGATTGCGGGGGGCCTACAATGAGCAGTTCTTC. It encodes CASRLRGAYNEQFF.

Points on this clonotype: This may arise from a read error, as a much more abundant clone is one base away. The chain recombines TRBV20-1 with TRBJ1-5; tentatively, D is TRBD1 (6 bases). The germline V gene encodes CDR1 DFQATT and CDR2 SNEGSKA (reference sequence). The CDR3 consists of 15 residues. DNA for the CDR3: TGCAGTGCTAGAGACAACAGGGTGAGCAAGCAGCCCCAGCATTTT. Translating it yields CSARDNRVSKQPQHF.

This clonotype was found a few times. The chain couples TRBV7-9 to TRBJ1-1; D not certain. From germline, CDR1 is SEHNR and CDR2 FQNEAQ (reference sequence). This CDR3 region has 12 residues. The V end lost 3 bases, the J end lost 1 base, and 3 bases lay between the germline ends. CDR3 nucleotides: TGTGCCAGCAGCTTTTGGAACACTGAAGCTTTCTTT. It is translated as CASSFWNTEAFF.

This clonotype was counted once. This chain links TRBV7-2 with TRBJ2-5; the match to TRBD2 covers 8 bases. Per the germline V gene, CDR1 is SGHTA and CDR2 is FQGNSA. Trimming cost V 3 bases and J 5 bases; bases outside gene matches: 8. The CDR3 is made up of 15 amino acids. The CDR3 loop is CASSLTGTRSETQYF. The CDR3, as DNA: TGTGCCAGCAGCTTGACCGGGACTAGATCTGAGACCCAGTACTTC.

The CDR3 sequence is CATSRTRFGTADTQYF. The CDR3 DNA sequence: TGTGCCACCAGCAGAACTAGATTTGGGACAGCAGATACGCAGTATTTT. This chain joins TRBV15 and TRBJ2-3; TRBD1 aligns across 7 bases. V shed 2 bases, J shed 4 bases, and the junction held 9 bases outside the gene matches. Germline loops: CDR1 LNHNV, CDR2 YYDKDF (reference sequence). This CDR3 has 16 residues.

V gene TRBV5-1 combines with J gene TRBJ2-3, with TRBD2 identical over 9 bases. This CDR3 has 17 amino acids. The germline V gene has CDR1 SGHRS and CDR2 YFSETQ. V shed 0 bases and J 3 bases; nucleotides not matched to a gene: 8. CDR3 sequence: CASSLDGGGAGTDTQYF. As DNA, the CDR3 is TGCGCCAGCAGCTTGGATGGCGGGGGGGCCGGAACAGATACGCAGTATTTT. The variable domain in full, with the rest retrieved from reference TRBV5-1 and TRBJ2-3, is KAGVTQTPRYLIKTRGQQVTLSCSPISGHRSVSWYQQTPGQGLQFLFEYFSETQRNKGNFPGRFSGRQFSNSRSEMNVSTLELGDSALYLCASSLDGGGAGTDTQYFGPGTRLTVL.

The chain combines TRBV6-5 with TRBJ1-1; D possibly corresponds to TRBD1 (5 bases). The CDR3 sequence is 15 residues long. Germline V CDR1 and CDR2: MNHEY, SVGAGI. The V and J ends lost 2 bases and 2 bases respectively, with 12 bases between them. This CDR3 is CASSYRGQINTEAFF. DNA for the CDR3: TGTGCCAGCAGTTACAGGGGCCAGATCAACACTGAAGCTTTCTTT.

V gene TRBV2 combines with J gene TRBJ2-1; 12 bases line up with TRBD2. Unmatched junction bases numbered 8, after V lost 6 bases and J lost 5 bases. The CDR3 runs 16 residues. Germline V CDR1 and CDR2: SNHLY, FYNNEI. CDR3 in DNA: TGTGCCAGCAGGGACACTAGCGGGGGGCCTAACAATGAGCAGTTCTTC. Protein product: CASRDTSGGPNNEQFF.

The CDR3 DNA reads TGTGCCACCCGGACGGAACTAACCGGGGAGCTGTTTTTT. It encodes CATRTELTGELFF. V is TRBV27 and J is TRBJ2-2; no clear D. Germline V gene sequence: CDR1 MNHEY, CDR2 SMNVEV (reference sequence). V was pared by 10 bases and J by 5 bases, with 14 bases between. The CDR3 covers 13 residues.

This rearrangement joins TRBV20-1 to TRBJ1-1; D unclear. The CDR3 totals 10 residues. CDR1 is DFQATT and CDR2 is SNEGSKA in the germline V gene (reference sequence). V lost 5 bases and J 1 base, leaving 2 bases between the germline ends. The CDR3 nucleotides read TGCAGTGCTGCGAACACTGAAGCTTTCTTT. Its translation is CSAANTEAFF.